A selection of T cell receptor beta chains follows, all from one sample in a study of cytomegalovirus exposure and HLA in healthy donors. The method was immunoSEQ multiplex PCR; TCRdb's version includes in-frame clones alone and lacks a portion of them. The sample yields about 220,000 clones, 75% to 90% seen once. The sequenced sample was PBMCs. Source of these receptors: a woman aged 25 to 39 in good health and CMV-seropositive. Both conserved end residues are trimmed from each CDR3.

v_gene	j_gene	CDR3aa
TRBV5-6	TRBJ2-2	ASSSTDRGAGELF
TRBV28	TRBJ2-7	ATEPRDRLTYEQY
TRBV29-1	TRBJ2-2	SAMGQLNTGELF
TRBV6-1	TRBJ1-2	ASTYRTGQNGYT
TRBV11-2	TRBJ2-7	ASSLPGRNYEQY
TRBV27	TRBJ2-5	ASSFRDRVETQY
TRBV9	TRBJ2-3	ASSGGGLAATDTQY
TRBV30	TRBJ1-1	AYHDRDRGYFGEAF
TRBV27	TRBJ2-1	ASSRQGRNEQF
TRBV28	TRBJ1-3	ASSKGTGGPESSGNTIY
TRBV18	TRBJ1-2	ASSGQSYGYT
TRBV27	TRBJ2-7	ATRTGYYNEQY
TRBV28	TRBJ2-7	ASSLTGGHRREQY
TRBV6-1	TRBJ1-2	ASSEKGYGSYGYT
TRBV4-3	TRBJ1-5	ASSQRTGLQPQH
TRBV7-6	TRBJ1-2	ASSKNRGSGGYT
TRBV29-1	TRBJ2-7	SVGTSGRYEQY
TRBV25-1	TRBJ2-7	ASSWEGKDEQY
TRBV28	TRBJ1-1	ASSWFRATAF
TRBV2	TRBJ2-3	ASRRGGGGTDTQY
TRBV29-1	TRBJ1-1	SATGIMNTEAF